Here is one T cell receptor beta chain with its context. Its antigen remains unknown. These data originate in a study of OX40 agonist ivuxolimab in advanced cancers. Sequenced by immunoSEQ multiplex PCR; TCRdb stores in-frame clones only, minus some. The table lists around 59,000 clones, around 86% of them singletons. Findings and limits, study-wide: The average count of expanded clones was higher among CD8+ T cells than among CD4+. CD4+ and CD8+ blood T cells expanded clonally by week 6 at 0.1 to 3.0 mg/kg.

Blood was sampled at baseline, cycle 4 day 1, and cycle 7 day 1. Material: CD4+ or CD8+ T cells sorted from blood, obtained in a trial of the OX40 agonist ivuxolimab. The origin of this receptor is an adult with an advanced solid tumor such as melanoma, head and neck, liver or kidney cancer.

DNA of the CDR3: TGCAGCGTTGTTGGACCAGGTGAAAAACTGTTTTTT. Translation gives CSVVGPGEKLFF. The V and J genes are TRBV29-1 and TRBJ1-4; D call uncertain. Germline loops: CDR1 SQVTM, CDR2 ANQGSEA. Between the trimmed V and J ends, which lost 4 bases and 7 bases, there was a span of 10 bases. CDR3 size: 12 residues.